A single sample is the source of the 17 T cell receptor beta chains below, sequenced in a study of CD8 T cells in ankylosing spondylitis. TCRdb re-called the 5' RACE reads with MiXCR, one entry per CDR3 protein. The sample yields approximately 540,000 distinct CDR3 sequences, 10% to 15% seen once. Antigen specificity for these receptors is unknown. Overall study results and limits: One TCR beta motif, made up of under ten highly homologous variants, appeared characteristic of ankylosing spondylitis blood.

Sequencing input: blood, either unsorted or a sorted T cell fraction (not recorded which). These receptors were obtained from a male donor with ankylosing spondylitis.

The CDR3 here is CASSLVGTFNEQFF. The CDR3 coding sequence is TGCGCCAGCAGCTTGGTAGGGACATTCAATGAGCAGTTCTTC. V and J are TRBV5-1 and TRBJ2-1; a possible D gene is TRBD1 (6 bases). With 0 bases removed from V and 6 bases from J, the gap between germline ends came to 10 bases. The V gene's germline CDR1 is SGHRS and CDR2 YFSETQ. This CDR3 has 14 amino acids.

The V gene is TRBV7-9, the J gene TRBJ2-3, with 8 positions matching TRBD2. The CDR3 loop spans 17 amino acids. CDR1 is SEHNR, CDR2 FQNEAQ, per germline (reference sequence). Losses at the gene ends were 5 bases for V and 0 bases for J; bases not matched to a gene: 10. DNA for the CDR3: TGTGCCAGCAGCCGATTAGCGGGATCAATTAGCACAGATACGCAGTATTTT. This codes for CASSRLAGSISTDTQYF.

The CDR3 region has the DNA TGTGCCTGGAGTGTACGACTTACAGTGGCTTTCTTT. Amino acids: CAWSVRLTVAFF. This chain links TRBV30 with TRBJ1-1, with D hard to call. V was cut by 0 bases and J by 11 bases, with 13 bases left in between. Looked up from germline, CDR1 is GTSNPN and CDR2 is SVGIG (reference sequence). CDR3 length: 12 residues.

The chain uses TRBV25-1 and TRBJ2-2, with D unresolved. The CDR3 extends over 14 amino acids. Germline CDR1 is MGHDK and CDR2 is SYGVNS. Trimming pared 4 bases from V and 6 bases from J, leaving 12 bases between. The CDR3 spells CASSGVPRSGELFF. DNA of the CDR3: TGTGCCAGCAGTGGGGTTCCTCGTTCCGGGGAGCTGTTTTTT.

The chain carries TRBV12-3 or TRBV12-4 and TRBJ1-5, with D hard to call. Trimming stripped 6 bases from V and 7 bases from J, with 16 bases between. This CDR3 has 14 residues. This CDR3 is CASSLALLGQPQHF. The CDR3 DNA reads as TGTGCCAGCAGCCTAGCCCTTCTTGGCCAGCCCCAGCATTTT.

The V gene is TRBV20-1, the J gene TRBJ2-6; D perhaps matches TRBD1 (6 bases). V was clipped by 0 bases and J by 2 bases, with 17 bases between them. The CDR3 sequence is 18 residues long. Germline V lookup: CDR1 DFQATT, CDR2 SNEGSKA (reference sequence). CDR3 coding DNA: TGCAGTGCTAGAGATACCGCAGGGGTCTTCCCTGGGGCCAACGTCCTGACTTTC. Translated: CSARDTAGVFPGANVLTF.

This clonotype occurred a few times. This rearrangement joins TRBV5-1 to TRBJ2-3; D gene unclear. This CDR3 has 16 amino acids. The germline V gene has CDR1 SGHRS and CDR2 YFSETQ. V was shortened by 2 bases and J by 0 bases, with 13 bases between the two germline ends. CDR3 nucleotide sequence: TGCGCCAGCAGCTTCTTGACCGCATCTAGCACAGATACGCAGTATTTT. Protein: CASSFLTASSTDTQYF.

This clonotype has more than one count but fewer than ten. The chain recombines TRBV18 with TRBJ1-1; D not certain. Between the trimmed V and J ends, which lost 3 bases and 3 bases, there was a span of 14 bases. The CDR3 totals 15 residues. Germline V CDR1 and CDR2: KGHSH, LQKENI. The CDR3 loop is CASSPPAGVDTEAFF. CDR3 nucleotide sequence: TGTGCCAGCTCACCCCCCGCGGGTGTCGACACTGAAGCTTTCTTT.

This clonotype turned up a few times. V is TRBV24-1 and J is TRBJ2-2; 9 bases fit TRBD1. From germline, CDR1 is KGHDR and CDR2 SFDVKD. The CDR3 is 18 residues long. Trimming removed 2 bases from V and 3 bases from J; junction bases left unmatched: 9. CDR3 nucleotides: TGTGCCACCAGTGATTCCACCTCCGGGACAGGGTACACCGGGGAGCTGTTTTTT. This sequence encodes CATSDSTSGTGYTGELFF.

J is TRBJ2-3 and V is TRBV20-1; 10 bases match TRBD1. Germline V gene sequence: CDR1 DFQATT, CDR2 SNEGSKA (reference sequence). The CDR3 covers 15 residues. V trimming: 6 bases; J trimming: 2 bases; junction bases outside the gene matches: 8. CDR3 DNA: TGCAGTGCCCCATCCGGGACAGGGGTCACAGATACGCAGTATTTT. This translates into CSAPSGTGVTDTQYF.

The CDR3 loop is CAWSVQREGTDTQYF. The DNA for the CDR3 is TGTGCCTGGAGTGTCCAGCGGGAGGGGACAGATACGCAGTATTTT. The chain combines TRBV30 with TRBJ2-3; the match to TRBD2 covers 10 bases. Germline CDR1 reads GTSNPN; CDR2 reads SVGIG (reference sequence). Unmatched junction bases numbered 3, after V lost 0 bases and J lost 3 bases. The CDR3 runs 15 residues.

The chain joins TRBV27 to TRBJ2-3; D gene uncertain. There are 15 residues in the CDR3. Germline V gene lookup returns CDR1 MNHEY and CDR2 SMNVEV (reference sequence). V lost 2 bases and J 0 bases, leaving 9 bases between the germline ends. CDR3 DNA sequence: TGTGCCAGCAGTTTAGTGGCCCAGAGCACAGATACGCAGTATTTT. Translating it yields CASSLVAQSTDTQYF.

This chain connects TRBV4-1 to TRBJ2-1; 14 bases are a match to TRBD2. This CDR3 is built from 16 residues. The V gene end was trimmed by 4 bases and the J gene end by 12 bases; junction bases not matched to a gene: 11. CDR1 is MGHRA, CDR2 YSYEKL, per germline. The CDR3 sequence is CASSRGGTSGRIGQFF. The DNA of the CDR3 is TGCGCCAGCAGCCGAGGGGGGACTAGCGGGAGAATAGGGCAGTTCTTC.

This clonotype has only a few counts. This sequence joins TRBV3-1 and TRBJ2-3; TRBD2 aligns across 8 bases. Germline V gives CDR1 LGHDT, CDR2 YNNKEL (reference sequence). J lost 0 bases, V lost 0 bases, and 8 bases had no gene match. CDR3 length: 18 amino acids. The CDR3 bases are TGTGCCAGCAGCCAAGACTGGCGGGAGGCCTCCAGCACAGATACGCAGTATTTT. Its protein product is CASSQDWREASSTDTQYF.

This clonotype was seen a few times. V and J are TRBV12-3 or TRBV12-4 and TRBJ2-7, with D tentatively TRBD1 or TRBD2 (5 bases each). The CDR3 spans 14 residues. The V end was cut by 1 base, the J end by 2 bases, with 9 bases between. The CDR3 DNA follows: TGTGCCAGCAGTTTAGAGGGACCTACCTACGAGCAGTACTTC. Residues: CASSLEGPTYEQYF.

This clonotype came up a few times. The chain carries TRBV3-1 and TRBJ1-2; D ambiguous. Germline V gene sequence: CDR1 LGHDT, CDR2 YNNKEL (reference sequence). The CDR3 consists of 14 residues. V was trimmed by 0 bases and J by 3 bases, leaving 8 bases between them. The CDR3 loop reads CASSQESADYGYTF. The CDR3 DNA is TGTGCCAGCAGCCAAGAGTCGGCAGACTATGGCTACACCTTC.

The sample holds a few counts of this clonotype. V and J are TRBV11-2 and TRBJ2-5; 16 bases map to TRBD2. V lost 3 bases to trimming and J lost 4 bases; unmatched junction nucleotides: 2. The CDR3 contains 16 residues. Germline values: CDR1 SGHAT, CDR2 FQNNGV. For the CDR3, the DNA is TGTGCCAGCAGCTTTGGGACTAGCGGGAGGGGAGAGACCCAGTACTTC. Encoded protein: CASSFGTSGRGETQYF.